The present TCR beta chain was sequenced within a study of cytomegalovirus exposure and HLA in healthy donors. CDR1 and CDR2 from the germline V gene are KGHSH and LQKENI. The CDR3 spans 16 residues. J was trimmed by 7 bases and V by 2 bases; bases with no gene match: 10. With 60 Vbeta and 13 Jbeta primers, the PCR was carried out. The protocol was immunoSEQ multiplex PCR, while the TCRdb copy is restricted to in-frame clones and leaves out a portion. The table lists 150,000 or so clones, approximately 80% of them singletons. Sequencing was performed on PBMCs. The rearrangement links TRBV18 to TRBJ2-1; 8 nucleotides align to TRBD2. The receptor was isolated from a man aged 30-40 years in good health and CMV-seronegative. Here the CDR3 DNA reads TGTGCCAGCTCACCAACAGCGGGGGCTCTAGGGAATGAGCAGTTCTTC. This translates into CASSPTAGALGNEQFF.